The sequence of this T cell receptor beta chain was determined in a study of T cells after yellow fever vaccination. Study-level results: There was a small share of clonotypes that showed up in both the CD4 and CD8 compartments.

This clonotype has just a few counts. Its antigen is still unknown. From the 5' RACE reads, TCRdb called clonotypes with MiXCR, one entry per CDR3 protein. The table includes approximately 300,000 distinct CDR3 sequences, over 8% detected once. In germline, CDR1 is SGHDT, CDR2 YYEEEE. The CDR3 totals 14 residues. Trimming removed 4 bases from V and 7 bases from J, with 17 bases in between. This TCR derives from a man aged 18 to 30 who received the YFV17D yellow fever vaccine. Sequencing used PBMCs, obtained on the day of the first yellow fever vaccination. This rearrangement joins TRBV5-6 to TRBJ1-1; maybe TRBD1 (6 bases). The DNA for the CDR3 is TGTGCCAGCAGCGCACGAGCGGGACACCTTGAAGCTTTCTTT. Protein: CASSARAGHLEAFF. The complete variable domain, with remaining parts taken from reference TRBV5-6 and TRBJ1-1, reads DAGVTQSPTHLIKTRGQQVTLRCSPKSGHDTVSWYQQALGQGPQFIFQYYEEEERQRGNFPDRFSGHQFPNYSSELNVNALLLGDSALYLCASSARAGHLEAFFGQGTRLTVV.